This T cell receptor (beta chain) was captured by sequencing in a study of OX40 agonist ivuxolimab in advanced cancers. Per germline, CDR1 SGHRS and CDR2 YFSETQ. This CDR3 comprises 14 residues. The V gene lost 1 base and the J gene lost 10 bases, with 14 bases spanning the gap. Some clones are missing from TCRdb's copy, which holds only in-frame ones; the method was immunoSEQ multiplex PCR. This sample has 63,000 or so clones, with about 91% found just once. The chain links TRBV5-1 to TRBJ2-2; tentative D call: TRBD1 (5 bases). This sequence originates from an adult with an advanced solid tumor such as melanoma, head and neck, liver or kidney cancer. The sequencing here drew on CD4+ or CD8+ T cells sorted from blood, taken in a trial of the OX40 agonist ivuxolimab. In DNA form, the CDR3 reads TGCGCCAGCAGCTTGAGAGGCAGGGAAGAGGAGCTGTTTTTT. Protein: CASSLRGREEELFF.